This is a list of T cell receptor beta chains from one sample in a study of blood T cell repertoires in COVID-19. Some clones are missing from TCRdb's copy, which holds only in-frame ones; the method was immunoSEQ multiplex PCR. The sample contains some 340,000 clones, roughly four fifths of which appear only once. The sample comprised PBMCs or T cells enriched from blood (not recorded which). These receptors were collected from a woman between 45 and 60 years old who had recovered from COVID-19. The CDR3 runs from the conserved cysteine through the conserved F or W. The order of the fields is D gene, V gene, clone size, J gene, CDR3 protein, CDR3 DNA. D genes are given only for firm matches. Only some rows state a clone size, as once, few, many or a class for expanded clones.

d_call: .
v_call: TRBV19
clone_size: medium-sized
j_call: TRBJ1-1
cdr3_aa: CASSIAQINTEAFF
cdr3_nt: TGTGCCAGTAGTATAGCGCAGATTAACACTGAAGCTTTCTTT

d_call: .
v_call: TRBV6-2/TRBV6-3
clone_size: .
j_call: TRBJ1-2
cdr3_aa: CASSYSISGVGYTF
cdr3_nt: TGTGCCAGCAGTTACTCGATCTCAGGGGTTGGCTACACCTTC

d_call: .
v_call: TRBV5-1
clone_size: .
j_call: TRBJ1-1
cdr3_aa: CASSGGTVNTEAFF
cdr3_nt: TGCGCCAGCAGCGGGGGGACGGTGAACACTGAAGCTTTCTTT

d_call: .
v_call: TRBV27
clone_size: .
j_call: TRBJ2-3
cdr3_aa: CASSLGARTDTQYF
cdr3_nt: TGTGCCAGCAGTTTGGGGGCCCGCACAGATACGCAGTATTTT

d_call: TRBD1
v_call: TRBV3-1/TRBV3-2
clone_size: .
j_call: TRBJ1-2
cdr3_aa: CASSPRSGGKHGYTF
cdr3_nt: TGTGCCAGCAGCCCAAGGTCAGGGGGTAAGCATGGCTACACCTTC

d_call: TRBD2
v_call: TRBV7-2
clone_size: .
j_call: TRBJ2-5
cdr3_aa: CASSHASGSRETQYF
cdr3_nt: TGTGCCAGCAGCCATGCTAGCGGGAGTAGAGAGACCCAGTACTTC

d_call: TRBD1
v_call: TRBV4-1
clone_size: .
j_call: TRBJ1-6
cdr3_aa: CASSQLGTASPLHF
cdr3_nt: TGCGCCAGCAGCCAGTTGGGGACAGCTTCTCCCCTCCACTTT

d_call: .
v_call: TRBV6-5
clone_size: .
j_call: TRBJ1-1
cdr3_aa: CASSYSPARPEAFF
cdr3_nt: TGTGCCAGCAGTTACTCCCCTGCCAGGCCTGAAGCTTTCTTT

d_call: .
v_call: TRBV7-9
clone_size: .
j_call: TRBJ1-1
cdr3_aa: CASSPRRSLSTEAFF
cdr3_nt: TGTGCCAGCAGCCCCAGGAGGTCCTTGAGCACTGAAGCTTTCTTT

d_call: TRBD1
v_call: TRBV15
clone_size: .
j_call: TRBJ1-2
cdr3_aa: CATSRRGGPSYGYTF
cdr3_nt: TGTGCCACCAGCAGAAGAGGGGGCCCGAGCTATGGCTACACCTTC

d_call: TRBD1
v_call: TRBV29-1
clone_size: once
j_call: TRBJ2-1
cdr3_aa: CSARTGGTSSYNEQFF
cdr3_nt: TGCAGCGCACGGACAGGGGGTACAAGCTCCTACAATGAGCAGTTCTTC

d_call: .
v_call: TRBV19
clone_size: .
j_call: TRBJ1-2
cdr3_aa: CASQPKITGSYGYTF
cdr3_nt: TGTGCCAGTCAACCTAAAATAACAGGGTCCTATGGCTACACCTTC

d_call: .
v_call: TRBV2
clone_size: .
j_call: TRBJ2-1
cdr3_aa: CASSDQYNEQFF
cdr3_nt: TGTGCCAGCAGTGATCAGTACAATGAGCAGTTCTTC

d_call: .
v_call: TRBV21-1
clone_size: .
j_call: TRBJ1-2
cdr3_aa: CASSKMKGFNGYTF
cdr3_nt: TGTGCCAGCAGCAAAATGAAGGGGTTTAATGGCTACACCTTC

d_call: .
v_call: TRBV9
clone_size: .
j_call: TRBJ1-1
cdr3_aa: CASSVGLGRVDEAFF
cdr3_nt: TGTGCCAGCAGCGTAGGATTGGGCAGGGTGGATGAAGCTTTCTTT

d_call: TRBD1
v_call: TRBV6-5
clone_size: .
j_call: TRBJ2-5
cdr3_aa: CASRGQVPGRTQYF
cdr3_nt: TGTGCCAGCAGAGGACAGGTCCCAGGGAGGACCCAGTACTTC

d_call: .
v_call: TRBV7-9
clone_size: .
j_call: TRBJ1-2
cdr3_aa: CASSFSGNYGYTF
cdr3_nt: TGTGCCAGCAGCTTCTCAGGGAACTATGGCTACACCTTC

d_call: .
v_call: TRBV28
clone_size: .
j_call: TRBJ1-6
cdr3_aa: CASSFQVSPLHF
cdr3_nt: TGTGCCAGCAGTTTTCAGGTTTCACCCCTCCACTTT